These 26 T cell receptor beta chains were sequenced from one sample in a study of blood T cell repertoires in COVID-19. Produced via immunoSEQ multiplex PCR; TCRdb's table is partial and in-frame only. The sample consists of 300,000 to 400,000 clones, 87% of them appearing once. The sequenced material came from peripheral blood. These receptors originate from a woman between 45 and 65 years old with COVID-19, enrolled during active disease.

Only one count was recorded for this clone. The genes are TRBV5-4 and TRBJ2-1, with D possibly TRBD1 on 6 matching bases. This CDR3 has 17 residues. V lost 3 bases and J 4 bases, leaving 20 bases between the germline ends. Looked up from germline, CDR1 is SGHNT and CDR2 is YYREEE (reference sequence). The chain's CDR3 is CASSSARGRGLYNEQFF. The CDR3 bases are TGTGCCAGCAGCTCGGCCCGGGGCAGGGGTCTATACAATGAGCAGTTCTTC.

This chain uses TRBV18 with TRBJ2-7; 7 nucleotides match TRBD1. The CDR3 covers 16 residues. With V trimmed by 8 bases and J by 0 bases, 13 bases remained unmatched. Germline lookup yields CDR1 KGHSH and CDR2 LQKENI. CDR3 coding DNA: TGTGCCAGCCGGCTACAGGGGTCGCTTAACTCCTACGAGCAGTACTTC. This codes for CASRLQGSLNSYEQYF.

Only one count was recorded for this clone. The V and J genes are TRBV3-1 (or the pseudogene TRBV3-2) and TRBJ1-3, with D possibly being TRBD1 (5 bases). This CDR3 is built from 13 residues. Germline CDR1 is LGHDT and CDR2 is YNNKEL (reference sequence). Trimming cost V 7 bases and J 4 bases, with 11 bases left between them. The DNA for the CDR3 is TGTGCCAGCACCCCATGGACAGGAAACACCATATATTTT. Amino acid sequence: CASTPWTGNTIYF.

This chain joins TRBV7-2 and TRBJ2-3; D is uncertain. The V gene lost 1 base and the J gene lost 1 base, with 9 bases spanning the gap. Germline V gives CDR1 SGHTA, CDR2 FQGNSA. The CDR3 contains 15 residues. The CDR3 loop reads CASSLGWPGTDTQYF. For the CDR3, the DNA is TGTGCCAGCAGCTTAGGGTGGCCAGGCACAGATACGCAGTATTTT. Full variable domain (missing parts from reference TRBV7-2 and TRBJ2-3): GAGVSQSPSNKVTEKGKDVELRCDPISGHTALYWYRQSLGQGLEFLIYFQGNSAPDKSGLPSDRFSAERTGGSVSTLTIQRTQQEDSAVYLCASSLGWPGTDTQYFGPGTRLTVL.

The rearrangement joins TRBV15 to TRBJ2-7; 9 bases fit TRBD1. The CDR3 has 15 amino acids. The J segment lost 3 bases and the V segment lost 3 bases, leaving 6 bases of the junction unmatched. Germline lookup yields CDR1 LNHNV and CDR2 YYDKDF (reference sequence). DNA of the CDR3: TGTGCCACCAGCAGTAGAACAGGGGGCGTCTACGAGCAGTACTTC. Translating gives CATSSRTGGVYEQYF.

This clone was observed a few times. The chain links TRBV7-2 to TRBJ1-6; weak D call: TRBD1 (5 bases). This CDR3 has 16 amino acids. Looked up from germline, CDR1 is SGHTA and CDR2 is FQGNSA. V was pared by 1 base and J by 2 bases, with 9 bases between. The CDR3 loop is CASSLVAGTYNSPLHF. The CDR3 DNA is TGTGCCAGCAGCTTAGTAGCAGGGACCTATAATTCACCCCTCCACTTT.

This chain links TRBV18 with TRBJ1-4; D is unclear. This CDR3 comprises 15 residues. V was clipped by 0 bases and J by 5 bases, with 10 bases between them. Germline V gene data show CDR1 as KGHSH and CDR2 as LQKENI. CDR3 nucleotide sequence: TGTGCCAGCTCACCACCTCCTATGGAGAATGAAAAACTGTTTTTT. Protein sequence: CASSPPPMENEKLFF.

This clone was seen once. This chain links TRBV6-1 with TRBJ2-1; 16 positions agree with TRBD2. This CDR3 region has 18 residues. Germline values: CDR1 MNHNS, CDR2 SASEGT. V was pared by 4 bases and J by 1 base, with 4 bases of the junction left unmatched. The CDR3 DNA reads TGTGCCAGCAGTGCCGGGACTAGCGGGAGGGCGTCCTACAATGAGCAGTTCTTC. Amino acids: CASSAGTSGRASYNEQFF.

This sequence joins TRBV19 and TRBJ1-4, with 8 bases aligning to TRBD1. After removal of 10 bases from V and 0 bases from J, the junction contained 10 bases not matched to a gene. This CDR3 is built from 16 residues. Germline CDR1 is LNHDA and CDR2 is SQIVND (reference sequence). The DNA of the CDR3 is TGTGCCAACCAGGACAGGGCGATTGCAACTAATGAAAAACTGTTTTTT. It yields the protein CANQDRAIATNEKLFF.

This chain links TRBV5-4 with TRBJ1-3, with 7 nucleotides matching TRBD1. Trimming cost V 3 bases and J 4 bases; bases outside gene matches: 10. The germline V gene has CDR1 SGHNT and CDR2 YYREEE (reference sequence). CDR3 size: 16 residues. The CDR3 DNA is TGTGCCAGCAGCTCGGAAAAACAGGGGCAAGGAAACACCATATATTTT. Its protein is CASSSEKQGQGNTIYF.

The chain has TRBV7-2 and TRBJ2-3, with 7 bases identical to TRBD2. Per germline, CDR1 SGHTA and CDR2 FQGNSA. The length of the CDR3 is 15 residues. Trimming at V came to 5 bases and at J to 5 bases, leaving 10 bases not matched to a gene. The CDR3 loop is CASSEGGRAGDTQYF. Written as DNA, the CDR3 is TGTGCCAGCAGCGAAGGAGGGAGGGCCGGAGATACGCAGTATTTT.

V gene TRBV6-2 or TRBV6-3 combines with J gene TRBJ2-7; maybe TRBD1 (6 bases). Germline CDR1 reads MNHEY; CDR2 reads SVGEGT. Trimming shortened V by 5 bases and J by 1 base, and 15 bases separated the two germline ends. The CDR3 runs to 15 residues. CDR3 region: CASSPDGTRSYEQYF. DNA of the CDR3: TGTGCCAGCAGTCCGGACGGGACAAGATCCTACGAGCAGTACTTC.

The V gene is TRBV11-3, the J gene TRBJ2-1; weak D call: TRBD1 (5 bases). Germline-derived CDR1 and CDR2 are SGHNT and YENEEA. V was pared by 0 bases and J by 7 bases, with 19 bases between. The CDR3 covers 17 residues. CDR3 sequence reads: CASSLDPLMKGDNEQFF. The CDR3 coding sequence is TGTGCCAGCAGCTTAGATCCCCTCATGAAAGGGGATAATGAGCAGTTCTTC. Full variable domain (missing parts from reference TRBV11-3 and TRBJ2-1): EAGVVQSPRYKIIEKKQPVAFWCNPISGHNTLYWYLQNLGQGPELLIRYENEEAVDDSQLPKDRFSAERLKGVDSTLKIQPAELGDSAVYLCASSLDPLMKGDNEQFFGPGTRLTVL.

The gene calls are TRBV3-1 (or the pseudogene TRBV3-2) and TRBJ2-3, with 14 bases aligning to TRBD2. The V segment lost 3 bases and the J segment 5 bases; nucleotides outside the gene matches: 10. The CDR3 contains 18 residues. Per the germline V gene, CDR1 is LGHDT and CDR2 is YNNKEL (reference sequence). CDR3 nucleotide sequence: TGTGCCAGCAGCCACCCGGGACTAGCGGGAGACGGAGGAGATACGCAGTATTTT. It specifies CASSHPGLAGDGGDTQYF.

The chain has TRBV11-3 and TRBJ1-1; TRBD1 is a possible D gene (5 bases). Deletions cut 5 bases from V and 1 base from J, with 14 bases between. This CDR3 is 15 amino acids long. CDR1 is SGHNT and CDR2 is YENEEA in the germline V gene. The CDR3 sequence: CASSHPGGENTEAFF. The CDR3 region has the DNA TGTGCCAGCAGCCACCCGGGGGGAGAGAACACTGAAGCTTTCTTT.

This clone has only a few counts. The same CDR3 also results from other DNA sequences found in this sample. The rearrangement joins TRBV18 to TRBJ1-1, with a weak D call TRBD1 (5 bases). The germline gives CDR1 KGHSH, CDR2 LQKENI. Trimming pared 2 bases from V and 3 bases from J, leaving 13 bases between. The CDR3 is made up of 15 amino acids. CDR3 in amino acids: CASSPMGQGYTEAFF. CDR3 in DNA: TGTGCCAGCTCACCAATGGGGCAGGGTTACACTGAAGCTTTCTTT.

The chain recombines TRBV30 with TRBJ1-2; the D gene is possibly TRBD1 (6 bases). The length of the CDR3 is 13 residues. Germline V gene data show CDR1 as GTSNPN and CDR2 as SVGIG (reference sequence). The ends were cut back, 1 base at V and 11 bases at J, with 17 bases in the middle. CDR3 nucleotides: TGTGCCTGGAGTGCGACAGGACCCACGGGGTACACCTTC. Translated: CAWSATGPTGYTF. The full variable domain, its missing parts supplied by reference TRBV30 and TRBJ1-2, is SQTIHQWPATLVQPVGSPLSLECTVEGTSNPNLYWYRQAAGRGLQLLFYSVGIGQISSEVPQNLSASRPQDRQFILSSKKLLLSDSGFYLCAWSATGPTGYTFGSGTRLTVV.

The chain combines TRBV9 with TRBJ2-3; D perhaps matches TRBD2 (6 bases). This CDR3 contains 16 residues. Trimming stripped 5 bases from V and 0 bases from J, with 16 bases between. CDR1 is SGDLS and CDR2 is YYNGEE in the germline V gene. CDR3 residues: CASSRGEALSTDTQYF. The CDR3 bases are TGTGCCAGCAGTCGCGGGGAGGCACTGAGCACAGATACGCAGTATTTT.

The chain employs TRBV15 and TRBJ2-7; D possibly corresponds to TRBD1 (5 bases). The CDR3 runs 15 residues. Germline loops: CDR1 LNHNV, CDR2 YYDKDF (reference sequence). V was trimmed by 0 bases and J by 3 bases, leaving 12 bases between them. The CDR3 loop is CATSRDHEDSYEQYF. CDR3 in DNA: TGTGCCACCAGCAGAGATCACGAAGACAGCTACGAGCAGTACTTC.

The chain couples TRBV2 to TRBJ2-7; TRBD2 matches 9 bases. Losses at the gene ends were 4 bases for V and 5 bases for J; bases not matched to a gene: 6. CDR3 length: 14 residues. The germline V gene has CDR1 SNHLY and CDR2 FYNNEI. The CDR3 coding sequence is TGTGCCAGCAGTGTTGCGGGAGGGCTAGACGAGCAGTACTTC. It translates to CASSVAGGLDEQYF.

This chain connects TRBV15 to TRBJ1-2; D unclear. The CDR3 covers 15 residues. With 2 bases removed from V and 1 base from J, the gap between germline ends came to 11 bases. CDR1 and CDR2 (germline): LNHNV, YYDKDF (reference sequence). The CDR3 bases are TGTGCCACCAGCAGATTAGGAGGAATTAACTATGGCTACACCTTC. Protein product: CATSRLGGINYGYTF.

The rearrangement uses TRBV5-1 and TRBJ2-7, with D perhaps matching TRBD2 (5 bases). The germline CDR1 and CDR2 sequences are SGHRS and YFSETQ. Trimming cost V 4 bases and J 3 bases, with 14 bases left between them. The CDR3 has 14 residues. The CDR3 region is CASSAISRDYEQYF. For the CDR3, the DNA is TGCGCCAGCAGCGCGATATCGAGGGACTACGAGCAGTACTTC.

This sequence joins TRBV9 and TRBJ2-1; TRBD2 matches at 9 bases. The J segment lost 4 bases and the V segment lost 3 bases, leaving 5 bases of the junction unmatched. CDR3 length: 15 amino acids. CDR1 is SGDLS and CDR2 is YYNGEE in the germline V gene. This CDR3 reads CASSALAGSYNEQFF. DNA for the CDR3: TGTGCCAGCAGCGCGCTAGCGGGAAGTTACAATGAGCAGTTCTTC.

V and J are TRBV5-1 and TRBJ2-7; 7 positions agree with TRBD2. This CDR3 contains 16 residues. Germline V lookup: CDR1 SGHRS, CDR2 YFSETQ. V trimming: 1 base; J trimming: 3 bases; junction bases outside the gene matches: 10. The CDR3 bases are TGCGCCAGCAGCTTGAGAGTCTCCGGGGGGAGCTACGAGCAGTACTTC. Translated: CASSLRVSGGSYEQYF. Drawing the rest from reference TRBV5-1 and TRBJ2-7, the complete variable domain is KAGVTQTPRYLIKTRGQQVTLSCSPISGHRSVSWYQQTPGQGLQFLFEYFSETQRNKGNFPGRFSGRQFSNSRSEMNVSTLELGDSALYLCASSLRVSGGSYEQYFGPGTRLTVT.

The chain couples TRBV9 to TRBJ2-7, with 8 bases that match TRBD2. V trimming: 4 bases; J trimming: 2 bases; junction bases outside the gene matches: 8. The CDR3 contains 15 residues. Germline CDR1 and CDR2: SGDLS and YYNGEE. CDR3 in amino acids: CASSYSGKPPYEQYF. The CDR3 coding sequence is TGTGCCAGCAGCTATAGCGGGAAGCCCCCCTACGAGCAGTACTTC.

The chain links TRBV5-1 to TRBJ2-6; tentative D call: TRBD1 (5 bases). The CDR3 has 16 amino acids. Trimming shortened V by 1 base and J by 0 bases, and 8 bases separated the two germline ends. Germline V gene lookup returns CDR1 SGHRS and CDR2 YFSETQ. CDR3 coding DNA: TGCGCCAGCAGCTTGACAGGCAGCTCTGGGGCCAACGTCCTGACTTTC. Protein: CASSLTGSSGANVLTF.